The 13 T cell receptor beta chains listed next were all sequenced from one sample in a study of blood T cell dynamics during melanoma immunotherapy. Repertoires were generated with immunoSEQ multiplex PCR, while TCRdb's copy carries only in-frame clones and drops some. The profile shows 9,000 to 13,000 clones, 75% to 90% of them singletons. Time point meaning: week 3, after first cycle of checkpoint inhibitor. Here the sequenced sample was blood, taken from a patient treated with checkpoint blockade. Receptors originate from a human donor with melanoma.

The chain recombines TRBV19 with TRBJ2-1; 8 nucleotides line up with TRBD1. J gave up 7 bases and V 5 bases, and 4 bases lay outside the gene matches. CDR1 is LNHDA, CDR2 SQIVND, per germline (reference sequence). There are 13 residues in the CDR3. CDR3 loop: CASSVTGGNEQFF. The CDR3 region has the DNA TGTGCCAGTAGTGTTACAGGGGGAAATGAGCAGTTCTTC.

The chain has TRBV7-9 and TRBJ1-2, with D possibly being TRBD1 (6 bases). This CDR3 comprises 13 residues. V gave up 6 bases and J gave up 1 base, with 9 bases separating them. The germline V gene has CDR1 SEHNR and CDR2 FQNEAQ (reference sequence). The chain's CDR3 is CASRDSINYGYTF. The CDR3 bases are TGTGCCAGCAGGGACAGCATTAACTATGGCTACACCTTC.

This clone was found once. The chain recombines TRBV5-5 with TRBJ2-5, with TRBD2 matching 7 bases. The junction had 5 bases not matched to a gene; V was cut back by 3 bases and J by 0 bases. This CDR3 has 15 residues. Germline CDR1 and CDR2: SGHKS and YYEKEE (reference sequence). Here the CDR3 reads CASSSVAGHQETQYF. CDR3 sequence (DNA): TGTGCCAGCAGCTCGGTAGCGGGCCACCAAGAGACCCAGTACTTC. Variable domain in full (rest from reference TRBV5-5 and TRBJ2-5): DAGVTQSPTHLIKTRGQQVTLRCSPISGHKSVSWYQQVLGQGPQFIFQYYEKEERGRGNFPDRFSARQFPNYSSELNVNALLLGDSALYLCASSSVAGHQETQYFGPGTRLLVL.

The chain employs TRBV2 and TRBJ1-2; possibly TRBD1 for D (5 bases). Trimming took off 1 base at V and 2 bases at J, with 14 bases between the two ends. The CDR3 is 16 residues long. Germline-derived CDR1 and CDR2 are SNHLY and FYNNEI. CDR3 amino acids: CASSEGVAGLNYGYTF. The CDR3 DNA follows: TGTGCCAGCAGTGAAGGGGTTGCAGGGTTGAACTATGGCTACACCTTC.

The V gene is TRBV28, the J gene TRBJ2-3; maybe TRBD1 (6 bases). This CDR3 spans 15 amino acids. V dropped 6 bases and J dropped 3 bases, with 16 bases sitting between them. CDR1 and CDR2 (germline): MDHEN, SYDVKM. DNA of the CDR3: TGTGCCAGCAGCATTAGGACGAGGGGGACAGATACGCAGTATTTT. Its translation: CASSIRTRGTDTQYF.

The sample holds a few counts of this clone. The V and J genes are TRBV4-3 and TRBJ2-5; a possible D gene is TRBD2 (5 bases). Trimming cost V 1 base and J 5 bases, with 14 bases left between them. Germline assignment: CDR1 LGHNA and CDR2 YSLEER. The CDR3 sequence is 15 residues long. CDR3 loop: CASSQGLAPGETQYF. CDR3 in DNA: TGCGCCAGCAGCCAAGGGCTAGCCCCTGGGGAGACCCAGTACTTC.

The chain links TRBV11-2 to TRBJ2-2; 10 bases are a match to TRBD2. The junction had 1 base not matched to a gene; V was cut back by 4 bases and J by 2 bases. Germline lookup yields CDR1 SGHAT and CDR2 FQNNGV. This CDR3 contains 15 residues. CDR3: CASSSSGGNTGELFF. CDR3 bases: TGTGCCAGCAGCTCTAGCGGGGGAAACACCGGGGAGCTGTTTTTT.

The chain joins TRBV29-1 to TRBJ2-1; 15 bases match TRBD2. With V trimmed by 7 bases and J by 9 bases, 10 bases remained unmatched. Germline lookup yields CDR1 SQVTM and CDR2 ANQGSEA. CDR3 length: 15 amino acids. The CDR3: CSAASGLAGGSEQFF. As DNA, the CDR3 is TGCAGCGCCGCTTCAGGACTAGCGGGAGGGAGTGAGCAGTTCTTC.

This clone counts as medium-sized. CDR3 residues: CASTRANYNEQFF. CDR3 in DNA: TGTGCCAGCACTAGGGCCAACTACAATGAGCAGTTCTTC. The chain carries TRBV11-2 and TRBJ2-1, with D uncertain. Trimming took off 7 bases at V and 3 bases at J, with 10 bases between the two ends. The CDR3 is 13 residues long. Germline V gives CDR1 SGHAT, CDR2 FQNNGV. Looking up the rest from reference TRBV11-2 and TRBJ2-1 gives the full variable domain: EAGVAQSPRYKIIEKRQSVAFWCNPISGHATLYWYQQILGQGPKLLIQFQNNGVVDDSQLPKDRFSAERLKGVDSTLKIQPAKLEDSAVYLCASTRANYNEQFFGPGTRLTVL.

The chain uses TRBV7-9 and TRBJ1-2; D is ambiguous. Germline values: CDR1 SEHNR, CDR2 FQNEAQ (reference sequence). The CDR3 totals 12 residues. Trimming removed 7 bases from V and 7 bases from J, with 13 bases in between. The CDR3 nucleotides are TGTGCCAGCAACCCAGAGGTGGGTGGCTACACCTTC. This translates into CASNPEVGGYTF.

The V and J genes are TRBV5-1 and TRBJ2-7; D may match TRBD1 or TRBD2 (7 bases each). Germline assignment: CDR1 SGHRS and CDR2 YFSETQ. V was shortened by 4 bases and J by 5 bases, with 16 bases between the two germline ends. The CDR3 consists of 14 residues. The CDR3 loop is CASSLGGGGNEQYF. The CDR3 DNA sequence: TGCGCCAGCAGCCTCGGGGGAGGGGGCAACGAGCAGTACTTC. The full variable domain, its missing parts supplied by reference TRBV5-1 and TRBJ2-7, is KAGVTQTPRYLIKTRGQQVTLSCSPISGHRSVSWYQQTPGQGLQFLFEYFSETQRNKGNFPGRFSGRQFSNSRSEMNVSTLELGDSALYLCASSLGGGGNEQYFGPGTRLTVT.

The chain couples TRBV5-1 to TRBJ2-2; weak D call: TRBD2 (7 bases). This CDR3 spans 17 amino acids. The germline V gene encodes CDR1 SGHRS and CDR2 YFSETQ. Trimming cost V 4 bases and J 1 base, with 17 bases left between them. The CDR3 is CASSGVRGGQNTGELFF. CDR3 nucleotides: TGCGCCAGCAGCGGGGTTCGCGGGGGCCAGAACACCGGGGAGCTGTTTTTT. Full variable domain (missing parts from reference TRBV5-1 and TRBJ2-2): KAGVTQTPRYLIKTRGQQVTLSCSPISGHRSVSWYQQTPGQGLQFLFEYFSETQRNKGNFPGRFSGRQFSNSRSEMNVSTLELGDSALYLCASSGVRGGQNTGELFFGEGSRLTVL.

The chain recombines TRBV19 with TRBJ1-5; perhaps TRBD1 as D (6 bases). Germline V CDR1 and CDR2: LNHDA, SQIVND (reference sequence). This CDR3 is built from 16 residues. The germline V and J ends were trimmed by 3 bases and 3 bases, with 15 bases remaining between them. In DNA form, the CDR3 reads TGTGCCAGTAGTATCGCCTCAGGACAGTTCAATCAGCCCCAGCATTTT. It specifies CASSIASGQFNQPQHF.